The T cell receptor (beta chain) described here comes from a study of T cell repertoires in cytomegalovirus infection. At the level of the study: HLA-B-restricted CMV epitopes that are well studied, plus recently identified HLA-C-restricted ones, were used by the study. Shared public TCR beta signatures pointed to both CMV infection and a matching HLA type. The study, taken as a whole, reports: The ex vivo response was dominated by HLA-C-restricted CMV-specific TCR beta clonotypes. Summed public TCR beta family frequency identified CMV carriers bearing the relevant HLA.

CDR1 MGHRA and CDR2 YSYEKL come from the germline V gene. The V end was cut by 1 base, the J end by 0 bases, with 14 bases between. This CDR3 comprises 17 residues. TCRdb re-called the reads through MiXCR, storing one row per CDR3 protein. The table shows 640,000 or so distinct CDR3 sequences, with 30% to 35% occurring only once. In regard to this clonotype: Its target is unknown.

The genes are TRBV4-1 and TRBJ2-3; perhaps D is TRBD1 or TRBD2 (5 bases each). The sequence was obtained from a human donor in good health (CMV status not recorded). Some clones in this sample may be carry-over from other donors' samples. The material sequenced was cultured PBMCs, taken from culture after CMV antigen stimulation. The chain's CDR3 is CASSQAPGRLSTDTQYF. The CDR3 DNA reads TGCGCCAGCAGCCAAGCCCCGGGGCGGCTTAGCACAGATACGCAGTATTTT.